This T cell receptor (beta chain) stems from a study of T cell repertoires in cytomegalovirus infection. The overall study: Matching HLA type, along with CMV infection, was indicated by public TCR beta signatures.

TCRdb reanalysed the reads using MiXCR and keeps one entry per CDR3 protein. The table includes roughly 990,000 distinct CDR3 sequences, around 30% detected once. This clonotype was detected a few times. Its antigen is still unknown. The germline CDR1 and CDR2 sequences are SEHNR and FQNEAQ (reference sequence). The CDR3 sequence is 15 residues long. Trimming shortened V by 4 bases and J by 3 bases, and 15 bases separated the two germline ends. Findings and caveats of the study: Cumulative frequency (of public TCR beta family members) identified carriers of CMV plus the relevant HLA. HLA-C-restricted CMV clonotypes gave the most frequent clonotype in two of eight donors.

The sample here was cultured CD8+ T cells from PBMCs, taken from culture after CMV antigen stimulation. The receptor's source is a human donor in good health (CMV status not recorded). Some clones in this sample may be carry-over from other donors' samples. V gene TRBV7-9 combines with J gene TRBJ1-2, with D unclear. This CDR3 is CASSSTLPGHYGYTF. CDR3 nucleotides: TGTGCCAGCAGCTCCACCCTACCAGGACACTATGGCTACACCTTC.